The 5 T cell receptor beta chains listed next were all sequenced from one sample in a study of metastatic and nonmetastatic thyroid tumors. TCRdb reprocessed the PCR reads using MiXCR. The table has 13,000 or so clones, more than 20% seen once. Every patient underwent thyroid surgery untreated. Sequenced material: tumor tissue. These receptors came from a female donor with papillary thyroid cancer or a benign thyroid nodule (not recorded which). Some clones in this sample may be carry-over from other donors' samples.

This chain links TRBV5-1 with TRBJ1-1; D remains unclear. Germline values: CDR1 SGHRS, CDR2 YFSETQ. V was pared by 4 bases and J by 7 bases, with 11 bases between. The CDR3 spans 12 residues. CDR3 protein: CASSLEGREAFF. Written as DNA, the CDR3 is TGCGCCAGCAGCCTAGAGGGTCGTGAAGCTTTCTTT.

This clone was detected a few times. The DNA of the CDR3 is TGTGCCAGCAGCTCCGGGACTAGCGGCAATGAGCAGTTCTTC. As protein: CASSSGTSGNEQFF. The V gene is TRBV7-9, the J gene TRBJ2-1; 11 bases fit TRBD2. Trimming at V came to 4 bases and at J to 6 bases, leaving 2 bases not matched to a gene. Germline V gene data show CDR1 as SEHNR and CDR2 as FQNEAQ (reference sequence). This CDR3 has 14 residues.

The V call is TRBV30, the J call TRBJ1-1; weak D call: TRBD1 (5 bases). This CDR3 is 14 amino acids long. The V gene lost 5 bases and the J gene lost 1 base, with 14 bases spanning the gap. Germline V gives CDR1 GTSNPN, CDR2 SVGIG (reference sequence). CDR3 nucleotides: TGTGCCTGGCGTGGCCAGGGACGGAACACTGAAGCTTTCTTT. It yields the protein CAWRGQGRNTEAFF.

V is TRBV2 and J is TRBJ2-7; D might be TRBD2 (6 bases). CDR1 is SNHLY and CDR2 is FYNNEI in the germline V gene. The CDR3 extends over 14 amino acids. Trimming took 7 bases from V and 3 from J, leaving 16 bases between them. CDR3 sequence (DNA): TGTGCCAGCAAACCCAGCGGGCCCAACTACGAGCAGTACTTC. Amino acid sequence: CASKPSGPNYEQYF.

This clone was seen repeatedly, ten times or more. The V gene is TRBV5-5, the J gene TRBJ1-2; TRBD1 is a possible D gene (5 bases). V dropped 0 bases and J dropped 8 bases, with 11 bases sitting between them. The germline gives CDR1 SGHKS, CDR2 YYEKEE (reference sequence). This CDR3 has 13 residues. CDR3 DNA: TGTGCCAGCAGCTTGGAGGCAGGGTGGGGCTACACCTTC. Protein sequence: CASSLEAGWGYTF.